What follows is one T cell receptor (beta chain) and its context. The data originate from a study of cytomegalovirus exposure and HLA in healthy donors. This PCR relied on a set of 60 Vbeta primers and 13 Jbeta primers. Data came from immunoSEQ multiplex PCR; TCRdb stores just in-frame clones and leaves some out. The sample holds 100,000 or so clones, 60% to 75% seen once. The CDR3 contains 14 residues. V was shortened by 6 bases and J by 0 bases, with 8 bases between the two germline ends. The germline V gene encodes CDR1 MNHEY and CDR2 SVGAGI. The clonotype was recovered from a middle-aged woman in good health and CMV-seronegative. This sequence joins TRBV6-5 and TRBJ2-2; a weak D match, TRBD2 (7 bases). Source material: PBMCs. The CDR3 loop reads CASRGGPNTGELFF. The CDR3, as DNA: TGTGCCAGCAGGGGGGGGCCGAACACCGGGGAGCTGTTTTTT.